Below, one T cell receptor beta chain is given with its context. Its antigen is not known. CDR1 and CDR2 from the germline V gene are LGHNA and YNFKEQ. The CDR3 loop spans 16 amino acids. J lost 7 bases, V lost 2 bases, and 13 bases had no gene match. The data were taken from a study of T cell responses to AZD1222 COVID-19 vaccine. Using immunoSEQ multiplex PCR, the repertoire was profiled, and TCRdb retains in-frame clones only, with some absent. The sample contains around 99,000 clones, approximately 88% of which appear only once. Whole-study findings and limits: The donor cohort was predominantly white British with a female majority, and clonal diversity may have been underestimated. Baseline serology detected seropositivity in only a handful of AZD1222 recipients.

The genes are TRBV4-2 and TRBJ1-2, with 7 nucleotides matching TRBD1. The input for sequencing was peripheral blood, taken on day 0 of MenACWY control vaccination. This clonotype was obtained from an adult in good health. The CDR3 reads CASSQFGTGEWGGYTF. The CDR3 DNA sequence: TGTGCCAGCAGCCAATTCGGCACAGGGGAATGGGGTGGCTACACCTTC.